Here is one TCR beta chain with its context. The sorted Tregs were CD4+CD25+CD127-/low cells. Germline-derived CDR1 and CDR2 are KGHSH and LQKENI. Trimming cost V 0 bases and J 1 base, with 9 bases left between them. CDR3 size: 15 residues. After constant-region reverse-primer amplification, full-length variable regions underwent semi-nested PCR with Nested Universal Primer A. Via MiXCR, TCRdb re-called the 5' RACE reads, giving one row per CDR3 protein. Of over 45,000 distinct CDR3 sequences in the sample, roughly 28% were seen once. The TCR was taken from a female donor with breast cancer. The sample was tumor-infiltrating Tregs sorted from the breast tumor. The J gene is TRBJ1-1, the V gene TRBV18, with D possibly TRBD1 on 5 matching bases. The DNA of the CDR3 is TGTGCCAGCTCACCACCAACAGGCGCGAACACTGAAGCTTTCTTT. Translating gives CASSPPTGANTEAFF.